This T cell receptor (beta chain) was observed in a study of cytomegalovirus exposure and HLA in healthy donors. Study overall: The roughly 110 validation repertoires were produced on the same platform as the 670 or so repertoires of the first cohort. This was reported in a later analysis.

Assay used: immunoSEQ multiplex PCR; TCRdb lists only in-frame clones, some missing. This sample has about 130,000 clones, with 90% to 95% found just once. Looked up from germline, CDR1 is LNHDA and CDR2 is SQIVND (reference sequence). This CDR3 contains 15 residues. The trim removed 8 bases at V and 4 bases at J, leaving 9 bases unmatched. Of note for this clone: The antigen is undetermined.

Findings of the study overall: In a later analysis, first-cohort TCR clusters were found to tend to co-occur in the 90 to 150 validation repertoires. Reported performance of the classifier showed diagnosis of cytomegalovirus status with high specificity and sensitivity.

Sequenced sample: PBMCs. The chain combines TRBV19 with TRBJ2-7; 12 nucleotides match TRBD2. The TCR comes from a woman aged 18 to 35 in good health and CMV-seronegative. CDR3 bases: TGTGCCAGTGGCCTGACTAGCGGGAGATCGTACGAGCAGTACTTC. Amino acids: CASGLTSGRSYEQYF.